This T cell receptor (beta chain) was sequenced during a study of response to subunit inactivated influenza vaccine. Study-wide findings and caveats: It was suggested by the authors that few new T cells are recruited by each seasonal influenza vaccination.

Turning to this clonotype: Its antigen is currently unknown.

The germline V and J ends were trimmed by 2 bases and 4 bases, with 15 bases remaining between them. This CDR3 is 16 amino acids long. The germline V gene encodes CDR1 SGHAT and CDR2 FQNNGV. From the RT-PCR reads, TCRdb called clonotypes with MiXCR, one entry per CDR3 protein. Of about 500,000 distinct CDR3 sequences in the sample, 16% were seen once. Specimen: CD4+ T cells sorted from PBMCs, collected around 25 months after vaccination. The chain joins TRBV11-2 to TRBJ2-1; TRBD2 is a possible D gene (5 bases). The sequence was obtained from a man aged 50-75 years who received an inactivated influenza vaccine. The CDR3 sequence is CASSLLVGIGYNEQFF. The CDR3 DNA is TGTGCCAGCAGCTTACTGGTCGGGATTGGGTACAATGAGCAGTTCTTC.